This is a list of T cell receptor beta chains from one sample in a study of T cells after yellow fever vaccination. MiXCR was run by TCRdb on the 5' RACE reads, yielding one entry per CDR3 protein. This table has approximately 450,000 distinct CDR3 sequences, over 15% appearing once. The sample here was PBMCs, taken before the yellow fever booster vaccination. The receptors stem from a man aged 18 to 35 who received the YFV17D yellow fever vaccine. Each CDR3 is given without its conserved first and last residue. Fields, in order: J gene, D gene, V gene, CDR3 protein. A D gene is named only where the DNA matches it firmly.

TRBJ1-6 | - | TRBV6-5 | ASSYSETPLAPLH
TRBJ1-1 | - | TRBV4-2 | ASSQDSMNTEAF
TRBJ1-1 | TRBD1 | TRBV25-1 | ASRPPGQGRTEAF
TRBJ1-1 | TRBD1 | TRBV6-5 | ASSSTGQGNTEAF
TRBJ1-1 | - | TRBV7-9 | ASSLSVTEAF
TRBJ2-5 | TRBD2 | TRBV7-9 | ASSSSGGGETQY
TRBJ2-3 | TRBD1 | TRBV5-4 | AYDRDRASDTQY
TRBJ2-6 | TRBD1 | TRBV5-1 | ASSLEGQGALGANVLT
TRBJ2-1 | - | TRBV5-1 | ASSSWTASSYNEQF
TRBJ2-2 | - | TRBV6-6 | ASTTLGGNTGELF
TRBJ2-3 | TRBD2 | TRBV20-1 | SARSGGFTDTQY
TRBJ1-1 | TRBD1 | TRBV9 | ASSVHSTGATEAF
TRBJ2-1 | - | TRBV7-9 | ASSPRDGTGASSYNEQF
TRBJ2-5 | - | TRBV12-3/TRBV12-4 | ASSLRRGLKTQY
TRBJ2-3 | - | TRBV24-1 | ATSDFRTGTGTQY
TRBJ2-3 | TRBD1 | TRBV5-6 | ASSRGTGWSDTQY
TRBJ1-1 | - | TRBV15 | ATSRDGGNTEAF
TRBJ2-3 | TRBD2 | TRBV2 | ASFAGVFSTDTQY
TRBJ1-6 | - | TRBV7-6 | ASSLGLNSDNSPLH
TRBJ1-2 | - | TRBV5-1 | ASSLEPGDYGYT
TRBJ1-1 | TRBD1 | TRBV5-1 | ASTLWGTGGNTEAF
TRBJ1-6 | - | TRBV11-3 | ASSLSALGQMGSPLH
TRBJ2-3 | - | TRBV6-5 | ASSYSNTGTDTQY
TRBJ2-3 | - | TRBV18 | ASSPSSTDTQY
TRBJ2-2 | - | TRBV5-1 | ASSLGRANTGELF
TRBJ2-5 | TRBD1 | TRBV5-8 | ASSWGTGYREGETQY
TRBJ2-3 | - | TRBV4-3 | ASSQGEYTDTQY
TRBJ1-6 | - | TRBV4-1 | ASSHQTRGPRFRNSPLH
TRBJ1-2 | TRBD1 | TRBV12-3/TRBV12-4 | ASSPTGEGGYT
TRBJ2-5 | TRBD2 | TRBV5-1 | ASRTSGGAEETQY
TRBJ1-2 | - | TRBV5-6 | ASSLQEFDYDYT
TRBJ1-2 | - | TRBV7-2 | ASSSDSFSRGYT
TRBJ1-5 | TRBD1 | TRBV6-1 | ASRRQGDQPQH
TRBJ2-1 | TRBD1 | TRBV6-2/TRBV6-3 | ASSYHFSGQGFNEQF
TRBJ2-1 | - | TRBV11-1 | ASSLQGDYKF
TRBJ2-1 | - | TRBV6-2/TRBV6-3 | ASSYPGYEQF
TRBJ2-2 | - | TRBV19 | ASSIMAGRRTGELF
TRBJ2-5 | TRBD2 | TRBV20-1 | SASLAGGQETQY
TRBJ2-3 | TRBD2 | TRBV7-2 | ASSRTSSGDTQY
TRBJ2-1 | - | TRBV5-1 | ASSLGTLYNEQF
TRBJ2-6 | - | TRBV28 | ASGAPGANVLT
TRBJ2-1 | TRBD2 | TRBV5-1 | ASSLLGPSGGDEQF
TRBJ1-5 | - | TRBV7-2 | ASSATPPYSQPQH
TRBJ2-7 | - | TRBV7-9 | ASSRRGKTEQY
TRBJ2-3 | - | TRBV7-2 | ASSQGPFTDTQY
TRBJ2-3 | TRBD2 | TRBV20-1 | SASQTSGLTDTQY
TRBJ2-3 | - | TRBV7-9 | ASSSGVHTDTQY
TRBJ2-7 | - | TRBV18 | ASSPRELEGGNRYEQY
TRBJ2-2 | - | TRBV4-1 | ASSMWRGHTGELF
TRBJ2-6 | TRBD2 | TRBV4-1 | ASSPGLAAGGANVLT
TRBJ1-2 | - | TRBV20-1 | SAKSRGVLDGYT
TRBJ1-6 | - | TRBV6-2/TRBV6-3 | ASSYSGGTAPLH
TRBJ2-2 | - | TRBV4-2 | ASSQEQVADTGELF
TRBJ2-7 | TRBD1 | TRBV12-3/TRBV12-4 | ASSLRQGVVEQY
TRBJ1-1 | - | TRBV9 | ASSVAQGAPVGTEAF
TRBJ1-2 | TRBD1 | TRBV10-3 | AIRPRTGGNYGYT
TRBJ1-6 | - | TRBV20-1 | SARDGRRGSPLH